Listed below are T cell receptor beta chains from one sample, sequenced in a study of Graves' ophthalmopathy and Graves' hyperthyroidism. Each CDR3 protein gets one entry after TCRdb re-called the multiplex PCR reads with MiXCR. The sample includes 500,000 to 600,000 distinct CDR3 sequences, less than 40% seen only once; the top ten take 3.5% to 4.5%. Material: peripheral blood or thyroid tissue (not recorded which). The receptors originated from an adult man with Graves' hyperthyroidism. CDR3s include the opening cysteine and the closing phenylalanine or tryptophan. Only part of the rows carry a size: once, few, many, or a class if the clone is expanded.

V gene: TRBV5-1; clone size: few; CDR3 protein: CASSLGSGGANSPLHF
V gene: TRBV7-8; clone size: NA; CDR3 protein: CASSQEGQGPYEQYF
V gene: TRBV9; clone size: many; CDR3 protein: CASTRTGGYGYTF
V gene: TRBV20-1; clone size: NA; CDR3 protein: CSALKLAGVNTGEPFF
V gene: TRBV12-3/TRBV12-4; clone size: many; CDR3 protein: CASSLRGEVFGANVLTF
V gene: TRBV5-1; clone size: NA; CDR3 protein: CASSLGQLLQETQYF
V gene: TRBV20-1; clone size: once; CDR3 protein: CSARAHGVAGPPYEQYF
V gene: TRBV7-9; clone size: many; CDR3 protein: CASSLSGGQGSPLHF
V gene: TRBV10-3; clone size: NA; CDR3 protein: CASSYDEKLFF
V gene: TRBV6-5; clone size: NA; CDR3 protein: CASSEGPLQPQHF
V gene: TRBV25-1; clone size: many; CDR3 protein: CASTVAGTGGNEQYF
V gene: TRBV12-3/TRBV12-4; clone size: many; CDR3 protein: CASRGDGADTEAFF
V gene: TRBV2; clone size: NA; CDR3 protein: CASSATGLGGYTF
V gene: TRBV2; clone size: many; CDR3 protein: CASSEASGSETQYF
V gene: TRBV5-1; clone size: NA; CDR3 protein: CASSLGAGYEAFF
V gene: TRBV11-2; clone size: many; CDR3 protein: CASSLTRGSYEQYF
V gene: TRBV7-2; clone size: NA; CDR3 protein: CASSQAERVTGELFF
V gene: TRBV20-1; clone size: NA; CDR3 protein: CSASKDRSNSPLHF
V gene: TRBV2; clone size: many; CDR3 protein: CADRVLDSVYGYTF
V gene: TRBV7-9; clone size: many; CDR3 protein: CASGWGGVGNTGELFF
V gene: TRBV5-4; clone size: NA; CDR3 protein: CASSLFLDPYEQYF
V gene: TRBV5-8; clone size: many; CDR3 protein: CASSEDISYEQYF
V gene: TRBV10-3; clone size: few; CDR3 protein: CAAGTSLNEQFF
V gene: TRBV29-1; clone size: NA; CDR3 protein: CSVDLGQGYGYTF
V gene: TRBV7-9; clone size: many; CDR3 protein: CASSRTGTSGRYEQYF